Below are 8 T cell receptor beta chains sequenced from a single sample in a study of T and B cells in COVID-19 patients. TRB rearrangements were amplified by multiplex PCR with BIOMED2 TRB-A/B primers. TCRdb re-analysed the multiplex PCR reads in MiXCR, keeping a single row per CDR3 protein. Here the sample spans thousands of distinct CDR3 sequences, under 30% being singletons. Blood genomic DNA input for TRB amplification was 250-500 ng. What was sequenced was blood. Receptors were obtained from a human donor with active COVID-19.

V gene TRBV20-1 combines with J gene TRBJ1-5; D gene uncertain. Between the trimmed V and J ends, which lost 3 bases and 7 bases, there was a span of 16 bases. The CDR3 consists of 14 residues. CDR1 DFQATT and CDR2 SNEGSKA come from the germline V gene (reference sequence). CDR3 nucleotide sequence: TGCAGTGCTAGCCGATCCGGGATCGGACAGCCCCAGCATTTT. It encodes CSASRSGIGQPQHF.

This clonotype is classed as medium-sized. This rearrangement joins TRBV19 to TRBJ1-1, with no clear D. Germline V gene sequence: CDR1 LNHDA, CDR2 SQIVND (reference sequence). Trimming pared 7 bases from V and 1 base from J, leaving 7 bases between. The CDR3 length is 12 residues. This CDR3 reads CASTNRNTEAFF. Written as DNA, the CDR3 is TGTGCCAGTACTAATAGGAACACTGAAGCTTTCTTT.

The J gene is TRBJ2-1, the V gene TRBV4-3; 8 nucleotides match TRBD2. Germline V CDR1 and CDR2: LGHNA, YSLEER. CDR3 length equals 16 residues. Trimming cost V 0 bases and J 3 bases; bases outside gene matches: 4. The CDR3 region is CASSQELAEGYNEQFF. CDR3 in DNA: TGCGCCAGCAGCCAAGAACTAGCGGAGGGCTACAATGAGCAGTTCTTC.

This clonotype ranks as medium-sized. This chain connects TRBV6-5 to TRBJ1-4, with TRBD1 as a possible D gene (5 bases). The CDR3 is 15 amino acids. The V end lost 6 bases, the J end lost 0 bases, and 11 bases lay between the germline ends. Germline values: CDR1 MNHEY, CDR2 SVGAGI. The CDR3 spells CASRGQGATNEKLFF. CDR3 DNA: TGTGCCAGCAGGGGGCAGGGTGCAACTAATGAAAAACTGTTTTTT.

Written as DNA, the CDR3 is TGTGCCAGCAGCCGGACAGGGGGCTCTGGGGCCAACGTCCTGACTTTC. Amino acid sequence: CASSRTGGSGANVLTF. The chain carries TRBV7-9 and TRBJ2-6; 10 bases align to TRBD1. CDR3 size: 16 residues. The V gene's germline CDR1 is SEHNR and CDR2 FQNEAQ (reference sequence). J lost 0 bases, V lost 5 bases, and 1 base had no gene match.

This clonotype is medium-sized (0.01 to 0.1%). V and J are TRBV12-3 or TRBV12-4 and TRBJ2-2; D possibly corresponds to TRBD1 (6 bases). The CDR3 loop spans 14 amino acids. The V end lost 2 bases, the J end lost 5 bases, and 9 bases lay between the germline ends. Written as DNA, the CDR3 is TGTGCCAGCAGTTTAATGGGGGCTACCGGGGAGCTGTTTTTT. Its translation: CASSLMGATGELFF.

This clonotype was picked up a small number of times. The CDR3 here is CASSLGNEQGAYYGYTF. Written as DNA, the CDR3 is TGTGCCAGCAGCTTAGGGAATGAACAGGGGGCCTACTATGGCTACACCTTC. The J gene is TRBJ1-2, the V gene TRBV11-1; 9 nucleotides line up with TRBD1. CDR3 length: 17 residues. Germline trimming cut 1 base from V and 3 bases from J; bases unmatched to any gene: 9. CDR1 is SGHAT, CDR2 FQDESV, per germline (reference sequence).

The sample holds a few counts of this clonotype. For the CDR3, the DNA is TGTGCCAGCAGCTTTCAACACGAGCAGTACTTC. Amino acids: CASSFQHEQYF. The chain couples TRBV11-1 to TRBJ2-7; D is ambiguous. Germline values: CDR1 SGHAT, CDR2 FQDESV (reference sequence). The CDR3 covers 11 residues. Trimming cost V 3 bases and J 5 bases, with 5 bases left between them.